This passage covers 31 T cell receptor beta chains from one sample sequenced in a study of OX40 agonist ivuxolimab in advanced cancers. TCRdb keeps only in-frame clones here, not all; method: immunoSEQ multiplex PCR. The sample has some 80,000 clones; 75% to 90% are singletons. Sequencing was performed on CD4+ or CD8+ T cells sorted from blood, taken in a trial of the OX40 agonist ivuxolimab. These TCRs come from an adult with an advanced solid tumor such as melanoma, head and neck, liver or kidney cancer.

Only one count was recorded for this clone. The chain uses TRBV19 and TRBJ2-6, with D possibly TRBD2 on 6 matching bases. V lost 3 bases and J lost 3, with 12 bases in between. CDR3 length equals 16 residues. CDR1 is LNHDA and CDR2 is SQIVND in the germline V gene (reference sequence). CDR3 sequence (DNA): TGTGCCAGTAGTATGGGACTGAGGGGTGGGGCCAACGTCCTGACTTTC. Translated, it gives CASSMGLRGGANVLTF.

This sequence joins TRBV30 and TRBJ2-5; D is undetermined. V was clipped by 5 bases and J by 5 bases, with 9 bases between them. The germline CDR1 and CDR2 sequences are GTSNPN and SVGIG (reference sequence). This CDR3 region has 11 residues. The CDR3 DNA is TGTGCCTGGGAAACGTCGGAGACCCAGTACTTC. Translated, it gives CAWETSETQYF.

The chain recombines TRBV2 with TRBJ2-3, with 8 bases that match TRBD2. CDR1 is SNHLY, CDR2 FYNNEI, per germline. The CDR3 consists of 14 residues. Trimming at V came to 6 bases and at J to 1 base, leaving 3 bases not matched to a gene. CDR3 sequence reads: CASRQLAGTDTQYF. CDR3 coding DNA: TGTGCCAGCAGGCAACTAGCGGGCACAGATACGCAGTATTTT.

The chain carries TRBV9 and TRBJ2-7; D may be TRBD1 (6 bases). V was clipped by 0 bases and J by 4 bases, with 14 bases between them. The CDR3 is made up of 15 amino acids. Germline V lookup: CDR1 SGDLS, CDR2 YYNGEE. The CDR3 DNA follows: TGTGCCAGCAGCGTAGCCGGGCAGGGGTCGTACGAGCAGTACTTC. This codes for CASSVAGQGSYEQYF.

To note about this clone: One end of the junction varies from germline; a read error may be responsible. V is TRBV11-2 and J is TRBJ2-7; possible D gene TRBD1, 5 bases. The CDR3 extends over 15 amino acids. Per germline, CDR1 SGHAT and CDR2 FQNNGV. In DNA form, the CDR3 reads TGTGCCAGCTGCTTATCGACCAGGGCTACTTCCGAGCAGTACTTC. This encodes CASCLSTRATSEQYF.

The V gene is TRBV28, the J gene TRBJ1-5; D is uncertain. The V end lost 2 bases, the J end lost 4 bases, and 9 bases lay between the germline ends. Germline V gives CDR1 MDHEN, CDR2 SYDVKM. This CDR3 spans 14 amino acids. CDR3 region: CASSLNMGNQPQHF. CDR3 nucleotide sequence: TGTGCCAGCAGTTTAAACATGGGGAATCAGCCCCAGCATTTT. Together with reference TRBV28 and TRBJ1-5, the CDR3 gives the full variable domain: DVKVTQSSRYLVKRTGEKVFLECVQDMDHENMFWYRQDPGLGLRLIYFSYDVKMKEKGDIPEGYSVSREKKERFSLILESASTNQTSMYLCASSLNMGNQPQHFGDGTRLSIL.

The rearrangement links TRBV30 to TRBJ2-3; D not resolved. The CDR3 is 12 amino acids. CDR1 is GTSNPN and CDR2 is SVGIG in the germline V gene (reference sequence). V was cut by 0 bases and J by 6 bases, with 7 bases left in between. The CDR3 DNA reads TGTGCCTGGAGTGTACAGTTGGATACGCAGTATTTT. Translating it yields CAWSVQLDTQYF.

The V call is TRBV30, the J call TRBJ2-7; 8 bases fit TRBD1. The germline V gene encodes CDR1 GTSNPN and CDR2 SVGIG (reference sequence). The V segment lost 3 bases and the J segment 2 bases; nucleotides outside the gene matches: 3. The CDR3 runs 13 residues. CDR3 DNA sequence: TGTGCCTGGAGGGCCAGGGGGCCCTACGAGCAGTACTTC. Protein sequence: CAWRARGPYEQYF.

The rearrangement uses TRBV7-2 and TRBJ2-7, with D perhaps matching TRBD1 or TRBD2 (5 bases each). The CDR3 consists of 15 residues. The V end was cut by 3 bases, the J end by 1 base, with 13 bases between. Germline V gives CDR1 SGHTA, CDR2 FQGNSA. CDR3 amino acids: CASSLGTGRSYEQYF. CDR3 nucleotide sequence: TGTGCCAGCAGCTTGGGCACGGGACGGTCCTACGAGCAGTACTTC.

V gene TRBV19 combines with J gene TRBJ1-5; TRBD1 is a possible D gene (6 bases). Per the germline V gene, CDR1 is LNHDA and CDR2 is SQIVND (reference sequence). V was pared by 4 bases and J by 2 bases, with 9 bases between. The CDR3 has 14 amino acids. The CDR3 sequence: CASSTTGRNQPQHF. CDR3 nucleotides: TGTGCCAGTAGTACGACAGGCCGCAATCAGCCCCAGCATTTT.

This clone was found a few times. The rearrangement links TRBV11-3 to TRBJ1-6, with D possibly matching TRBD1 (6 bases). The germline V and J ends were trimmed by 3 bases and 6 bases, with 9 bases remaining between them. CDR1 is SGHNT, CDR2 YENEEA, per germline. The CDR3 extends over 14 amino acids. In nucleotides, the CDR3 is TGTGCCAGCAGCTTGCGGGGGGCTAATTCACCCCTCCACTTT. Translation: CASSLRGANSPLHF. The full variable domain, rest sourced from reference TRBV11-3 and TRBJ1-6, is EAGVVQSPRYKIIEKKQPVAFWCNPISGHNTLYWYLQNLGQGPELLIRYENEEAVDDSQLPKDRFSAERLKGVDSTLKIQPAELGDSAVYLCASSLRGANSPLHFGNGTRLTVT.

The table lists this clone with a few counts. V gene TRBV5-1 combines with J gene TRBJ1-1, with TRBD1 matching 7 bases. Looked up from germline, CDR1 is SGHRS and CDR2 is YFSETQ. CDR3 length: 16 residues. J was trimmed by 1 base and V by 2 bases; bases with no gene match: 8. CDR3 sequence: CASSLQPGTANTEAFF. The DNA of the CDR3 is TGCGCCAGCAGCTTACAACCCGGGACAGCGAACACTGAAGCTTTCTTT.

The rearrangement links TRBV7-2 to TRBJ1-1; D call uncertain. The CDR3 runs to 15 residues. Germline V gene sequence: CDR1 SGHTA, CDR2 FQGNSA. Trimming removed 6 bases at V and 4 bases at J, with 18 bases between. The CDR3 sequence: CASRRNSVRVTEAFF. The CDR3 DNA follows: TGTGCCAGCAGGCGAAACTCGGTACGGGTCACTGAAGCTTTCTTT.

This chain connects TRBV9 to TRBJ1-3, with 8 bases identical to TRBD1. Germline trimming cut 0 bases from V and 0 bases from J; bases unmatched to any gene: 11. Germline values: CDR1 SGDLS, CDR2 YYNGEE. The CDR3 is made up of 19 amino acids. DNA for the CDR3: TGTGCCAGCAGCGTAGCTGGGCAGGGGGCCGCGCTCTCTGGAAACACCATATATTTT. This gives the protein CASSVAGQGAALSGNTIYF.

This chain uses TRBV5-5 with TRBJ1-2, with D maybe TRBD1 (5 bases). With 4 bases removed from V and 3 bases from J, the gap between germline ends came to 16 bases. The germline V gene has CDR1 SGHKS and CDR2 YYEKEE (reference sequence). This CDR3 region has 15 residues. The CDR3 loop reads CASSPALGGYYGYTF. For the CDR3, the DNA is TGTGCCAGCAGCCCGGCGCTGGGGGGGTACTATGGCTACACCTTC.

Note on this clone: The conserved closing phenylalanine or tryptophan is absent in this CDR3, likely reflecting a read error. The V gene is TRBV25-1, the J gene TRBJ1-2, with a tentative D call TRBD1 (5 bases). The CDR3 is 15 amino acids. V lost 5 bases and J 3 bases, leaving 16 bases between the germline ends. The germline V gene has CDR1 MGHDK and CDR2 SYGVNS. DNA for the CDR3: TGTGCCAGCAGTTCTGTCGGATGGGGACACTATGGCTACACCCTC. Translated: CASSSVGWGHYGYTL.

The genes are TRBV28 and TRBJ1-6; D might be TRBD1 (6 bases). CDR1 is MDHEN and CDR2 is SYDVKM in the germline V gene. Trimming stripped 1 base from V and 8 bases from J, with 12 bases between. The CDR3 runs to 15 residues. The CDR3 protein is CASSLSGHLDSPLHF. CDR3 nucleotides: TGTGCCAGCAGTTTATCGGGACATCTTGATTCACCCCTCCACTTT.

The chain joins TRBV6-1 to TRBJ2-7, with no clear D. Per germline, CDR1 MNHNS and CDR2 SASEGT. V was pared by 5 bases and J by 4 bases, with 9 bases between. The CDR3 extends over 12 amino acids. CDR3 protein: CASSSQAYEQYF. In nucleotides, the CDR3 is TGTGCCAGCAGTTCGCAGGCGTACGAGCAGTACTTC.

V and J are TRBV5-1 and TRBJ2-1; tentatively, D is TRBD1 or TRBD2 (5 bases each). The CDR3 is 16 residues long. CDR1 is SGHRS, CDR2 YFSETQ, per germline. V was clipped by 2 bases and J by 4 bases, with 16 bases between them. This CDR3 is CASSFDGATKYNEQFF. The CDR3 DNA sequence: TGCGCCAGCAGCTTCGACGGGGCCACAAAGTACAATGAGCAGTTCTTC.

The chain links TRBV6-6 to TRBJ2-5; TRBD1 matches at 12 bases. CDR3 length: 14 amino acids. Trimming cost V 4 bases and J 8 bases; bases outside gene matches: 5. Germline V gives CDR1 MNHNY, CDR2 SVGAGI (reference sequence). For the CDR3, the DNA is TGTGCCAGCAGTTCAATAGGGACAGGGGGCACCCAGTACTTC. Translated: CASSSIGTGGTQYF.

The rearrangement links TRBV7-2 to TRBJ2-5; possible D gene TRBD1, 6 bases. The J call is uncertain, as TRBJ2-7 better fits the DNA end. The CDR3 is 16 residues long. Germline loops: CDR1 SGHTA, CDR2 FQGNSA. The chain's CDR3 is CASSLIGQSPTYEQYF. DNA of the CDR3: TGTGCCAGCAGCTTAATTGGACAGAGTCCAACCTACGAGCAGTACTTC.

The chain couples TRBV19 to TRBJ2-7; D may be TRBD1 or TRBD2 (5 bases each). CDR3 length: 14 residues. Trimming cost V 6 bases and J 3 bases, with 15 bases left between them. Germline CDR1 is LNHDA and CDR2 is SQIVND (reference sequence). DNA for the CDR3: TGTGCCAGTAGCCGAGGGGTCCCCGGCTACGAGCAGTACTTC. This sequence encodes CASSRGVPGYEQYF.

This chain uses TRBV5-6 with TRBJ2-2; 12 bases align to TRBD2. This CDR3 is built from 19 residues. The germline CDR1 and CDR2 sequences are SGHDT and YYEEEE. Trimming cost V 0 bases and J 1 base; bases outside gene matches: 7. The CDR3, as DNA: TGTGCCAGCAGCTTGGATCTGACTAGCGGGGGAAGGAACACCGGGGAGCTGTTTTTT. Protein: CASSLDLTSGGRNTGELFF.

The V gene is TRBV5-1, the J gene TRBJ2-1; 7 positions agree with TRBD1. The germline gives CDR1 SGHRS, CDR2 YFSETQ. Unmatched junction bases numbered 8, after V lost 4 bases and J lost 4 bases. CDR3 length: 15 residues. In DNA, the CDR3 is TGCGCCAGCAGCCCCCGACAGGGTCATTACAATGAGCAGTTCTTC. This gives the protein CASSPRQGHYNEQFF.

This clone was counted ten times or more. CDR3 amino acids: CASSSTTLQETQYF. The CDR3 coding sequence is TGTGCCAGTAGTTCGACCACTCTACAAGAGACCCAGTACTTC. The J gene is TRBJ2-5, the V gene TRBV19; D ambiguous. CDR1 and CDR2 (germline): LNHDA, SQIVND (reference sequence). The CDR3 has 14 residues. Trimming shortened V by 5 bases and J by 2 bases, and 12 bases separated the two germline ends.

For the CDR3, the DNA is TGTGCCAGCAGTTCCCCCGGTGTCAGGGTATCGTTGGGAAACACCATATATTTT. It yields the protein CASSSPGVRVSLGNTIYF. The chain carries TRBV28 and TRBJ1-3, with D tentatively TRBD1 (5 bases). Germline loops: CDR1 MDHEN, CDR2 SYDVKM. The CDR3 runs 18 residues. V was cut by 4 bases and J by 4 bases, with 23 bases left in between.

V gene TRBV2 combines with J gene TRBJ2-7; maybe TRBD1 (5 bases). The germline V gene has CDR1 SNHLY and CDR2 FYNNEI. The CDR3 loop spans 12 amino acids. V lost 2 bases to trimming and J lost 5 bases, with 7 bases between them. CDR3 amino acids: CASSETRDEQYF. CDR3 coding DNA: TGTGCCAGCAGTGAAACCAGGGACGAGCAGTACTTC.

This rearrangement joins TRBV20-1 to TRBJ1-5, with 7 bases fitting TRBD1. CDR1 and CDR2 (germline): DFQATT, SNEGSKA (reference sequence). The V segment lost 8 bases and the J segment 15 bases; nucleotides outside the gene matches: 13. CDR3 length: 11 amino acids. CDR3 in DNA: TGCAGTACCGGCGTGGGACAGTACTTGCATTTT. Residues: CSTGVGQYLHF.

The CDR3 DNA reads TGCGCCAGCAGCCAAGATCTTGGCAAACGGGGGGAGACCCAGTACTTC. Amino acids: CASSQDLGKRGETQYF. This sequence joins TRBV4-3 and TRBJ2-5; a possible D gene is TRBD2 (6 bases). Trimming cost V 0 bases and J 5 bases, with 16 bases left between them. Germline V gene lookup returns CDR1 LGHNA and CDR2 YSLEER. This CDR3 region has 16 residues.

This CDR3 is CASSLALAGGYTDTQYF. CDR3 DNA sequence: TGTGCCAGCAGCTTGGCACTAGCGGGGGGGTACACAGATACGCAGTATTTT. The rearrangement links TRBV5-6 to TRBJ2-3; 13 bases are shared with TRBD2. Trimming took 0 bases from V and 2 from J; bases not matched to a gene: 3. This CDR3 region has 17 residues. Germline CDR1 SGHDT, CDR2 YYEEEE.

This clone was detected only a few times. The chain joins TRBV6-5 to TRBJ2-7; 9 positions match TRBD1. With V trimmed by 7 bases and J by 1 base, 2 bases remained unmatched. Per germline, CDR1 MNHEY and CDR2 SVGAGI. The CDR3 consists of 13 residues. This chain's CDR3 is CASTTGGSYEQYF. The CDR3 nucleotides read TGTGCCAGCACGACAGGGGGATCCTACGAGCAGTACTTC.